The present TCR beta chain was sequenced within a study of cytomegalovirus exposure and HLA in healthy donors. This PCR relied on a set of 60 Vbeta primers and 13 Jbeta primers. The assay was immunoSEQ multiplex PCR, and TCRdb's table has in-frame clones only and misses some. The data contain over 40,000 clones, roughly 80% of them seen just once; the ten biggest clones take up 2.5% to 3%. The CDR3 is made up of 13 amino acids. The germline gives CDR1 MGHDK, CDR2 SYGVNS. The V gene lost 0 bases and the J gene lost 8 bases, with 10 bases spanning the gap. This sequence was found in a woman aged 40 to 50 in good health and CMV-seropositive. V usage is TRBV25-1 and J usage is TRBJ1-2; D gene uncertain. The specimen was PBMCs. The CDR3 sequence is CASSEYASEGYTF. The CDR3 bases are TGTGCCAGCAGTGAATATGCATCCGAGGGCTACACCTTC.